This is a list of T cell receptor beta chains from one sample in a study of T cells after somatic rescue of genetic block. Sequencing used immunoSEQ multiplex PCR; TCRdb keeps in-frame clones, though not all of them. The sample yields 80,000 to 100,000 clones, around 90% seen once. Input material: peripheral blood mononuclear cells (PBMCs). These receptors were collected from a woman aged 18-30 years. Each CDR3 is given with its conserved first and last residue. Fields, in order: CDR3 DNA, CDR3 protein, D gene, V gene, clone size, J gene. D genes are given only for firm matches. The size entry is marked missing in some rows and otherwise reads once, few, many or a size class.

CDR3nt: TGTGCCAGCAGCCCAGGGTCGGAGAACACTGAAGCTTTCTTT
CDR3aa: CASSPGSENTEAFF
d_gene: NA
v_gene: TRBV28
abundance: NA
j_gene: TRBJ1-1

CDR3nt: TGTGCCAGCTCACCGGGACAGCGACGGGGTGAGCAGTTCTTC
CDR3aa: CASSPGQRRGEQFF
d_gene: TRBD1
v_gene: TRBV18
abundance: once
j_gene: TRBJ2-1

CDR3nt: TGCGCCAGCAGCGCCACGGACAGGGGTCCCCATTGGAACACTGAAGCTTTCTTT
CDR3aa: CASSATDRGPHWNTEAFF
d_gene: TRBD1
v_gene: TRBV5-1
abundance: NA
j_gene: TRBJ1-1

CDR3nt: TGTGCCAGTAGTACCGGACTAGCGGGCCTGGATACGCAGTATTTT
CDR3aa: CASSTGLAGLDTQYF
d_gene: TRBD2
v_gene: TRBV19
abundance: NA
j_gene: TRBJ2-3

CDR3nt: TGTGCCAGTAGTATGGGACTAGCGGGAGTTGGGTTCAATGAGCAGTTCTTC
CDR3aa: CASSMGLAGVGFNEQFF
d_gene: TRBD2
v_gene: TRBV19
abundance: NA
j_gene: TRBJ2-1

CDR3nt: TGTGCCAGCTCACCCCCCGGGACTAGCTCTTACAATGAGCAGTTCTTC
CDR3aa: CASSPPGTSSYNEQFF
d_gene: TRBD2
v_gene: TRBV18
abundance: NA
j_gene: TRBJ2-1

CDR3nt: TGTGCCAGCAGCGTAGAAGTGGTGGGGGTAGCGGGAGAGTACGAGCAGTACTTC
CDR3aa: CASSVEVVGVAGEYEQYF
d_gene: TRBD2
v_gene: TRBV9
abundance: NA
j_gene: TRBJ2-7

CDR3nt: TGTGCCAGCAGCTCCTCGGGCGGCTCTGGAAACACCATATATTTT
CDR3aa: CASSSSGGSGNTIYF
d_gene: NA
v_gene: TRBV7-9
abundance: NA
j_gene: TRBJ1-3

CDR3nt: TGCGCCAGCAGCGAGCTCGGGGATGAGCAGTTCTTC
CDR3aa: CASSELGDEQFF
d_gene: NA
v_gene: TRBV5-1
abundance: once
j_gene: TRBJ2-1

CDR3nt: TGTGCCAGCAGTCCCCGACAGGGACGCTACGAGCAGTACTTC
CDR3aa: CASSPRQGRYEQYF
d_gene: TRBD1
v_gene: TRBV28
abundance: NA
j_gene: TRBJ2-7

CDR3nt: TGCGCCAGCAGCTTGGAGACAATCGGTGGCTACACCTTC
CDR3aa: CASSLETIGGYTF
d_gene: NA
v_gene: TRBV5-1
abundance: NA
j_gene: TRBJ1-2

CDR3nt: TGTGCCAGCAGGGTAGACAGGTTCGCGAACACCGGGGAGCTGTTTTTT
CDR3aa: CASRVDRFANTGELFF
d_gene: NA
v_gene: TRBV2
abundance: NA
j_gene: TRBJ2-2

CDR3nt: TGCGCCAGCAGCCCTCACGGGGTTGGAAACACCATATATTTT
CDR3aa: CASSPHGVGNTIYF
d_gene: NA
v_gene: TRBV4-1
abundance: NA
j_gene: TRBJ1-3

CDR3nt: TGTGCCAGCATTACAGGGGCGGAAAATGAAGCTTTCTTT
CDR3aa: CASITGAENEAFF
d_gene: TRBD1
v_gene: TRBV28
abundance: NA
j_gene: TRBJ1-1

CDR3nt: TGTGCCAGCAGTTTTGACAGCGGCCCAACGAACACTGAAGCTTTCTTT
CDR3aa: CASSFDSGPTNTEAFF
d_gene: NA
v_gene: TRBV28
abundance: once
j_gene: TRBJ1-1

CDR3nt: TGTGCCAGCAGTGAGCTCACCGGGACAGGGGATGAGACCCAGTACTTC
CDR3aa: CASSELTGTGDETQYF
d_gene: TRBD1
v_gene: TRBV6-1
abundance: NA
j_gene: TRBJ2-5

CDR3nt: TGCGCCAGCAGCTTACTCAGGGGGAGCACCGGGGAGCTGTTTTTT
CDR3aa: CASSLLRGSTGELFF
d_gene: TRBD1
v_gene: TRBV5-1
abundance: NA
j_gene: TRBJ2-2

CDR3nt: TGCGCCAGCAGCTTAAGGGGGCAGGGCGTAAGAGAGACCCAGTACTTC
CDR3aa: CASSLRGQGVRETQYF
d_gene: TRBD1
v_gene: TRBV5-1
abundance: NA
j_gene: TRBJ2-5

CDR3nt: TGTGCCAGCAGCCAAGAAATGGGGGGAGGCAATCAGCCCCAGCATTTT
CDR3aa: CASSQEMGGGNQPQHF
d_gene: NA
v_gene: TRBV4-2
abundance: once
j_gene: TRBJ1-5

CDR3nt: TGTGCCAGCAGTCGCCTAGCGGAACACACCGGGGAGCTGTTTTTT
CDR3aa: CASSRLAEHTGELFF
d_gene: TRBD2
v_gene: TRBV6-6
abundance: NA
j_gene: TRBJ2-2

CDR3nt: TGCGCCAGCAGCCAACGGGACAGCGGTGGCGGGGAGCTGTTTTTT
CDR3aa: CASSQRDSGGGELFF
d_gene: TRBD1
v_gene: TRBV4-3
abundance: NA
j_gene: TRBJ2-2

CDR3nt: TGTGCCAGCAGTGGACTAGCGGGGGCAGATACGCAGTATTTT
CDR3aa: CASSGLAGADTQYF
d_gene: TRBD2
v_gene: TRBV6-1
abundance: once
j_gene: TRBJ2-3

CDR3nt: TGCGCCAGCAGCTTGGACGGGAGGGCCGAGCAGTACTTC
CDR3aa: CASSLDGRAEQYF
d_gene: TRBD2
v_gene: TRBV5-1
abundance: NA
j_gene: TRBJ2-7

CDR3nt: TGTGCCAGCAGCAAGGGTTATAGCAATCAGCCCCAGCATTTT
CDR3aa: CASSKGYSNQPQHF
d_gene: NA
v_gene: TRBV21-1
abundance: NA
j_gene: TRBJ1-5

CDR3nt: TGCGCCAGCAGCAGGACAGGCGTCCACGGCACCGGGGAGCTGTTTTTT
CDR3aa: CASSRTGVHGTGELFF
d_gene: TRBD1
v_gene: TRBV5-1
abundance: NA
j_gene: TRBJ2-2

CDR3nt: TGTGCCAGCAGTTCCAAACTTACACCGGGGAACCATGGCTACACCTTC
CDR3aa: CASSSKLTPGNHGYTF
d_gene: NA
v_gene: TRBV27
abundance: NA
j_gene: TRBJ1-2

CDR3nt: TGTGCCAGCAGCGGAAACAGGGGGTTTAAAGAGACCCAGTACTTC
CDR3aa: CASSGNRGFKETQYF
d_gene: TRBD1
v_gene: TRBV6-5
abundance: NA
j_gene: TRBJ2-5

CDR3nt: TGTGCCAGCAGCGACCTCAGGGGGCTGGTCTATGGCTACACCTTC
CDR3aa: CASSDLRGLVYGYTF
d_gene: TRBD1
v_gene: TRBV7-9
abundance: once
j_gene: TRBJ1-2

CDR3nt: TGCGCCAGCAGCTTGTTGGGTGGGGGAACGAGCTCCTACAATGAGCAGTTCTTC
CDR3aa: CASSLLGGGTSSYNEQFF
d_gene: NA
v_gene: TRBV5-1
abundance: NA
j_gene: TRBJ2-1

CDR3nt: TGTGCCAGCAGCCTTCGACAGCCCCAGCATTTT
CDR3aa: CASSLRQPQHF
d_gene: NA
v_gene: TRBV7-9
abundance: few
j_gene: TRBJ1-5

CDR3nt: TGTGCCAGCAGTTTACGTAGGGGCGGGACCTACAATGAGCAGTTCTTC
CDR3aa: CASSLRRGGTYNEQFF
d_gene: NA
v_gene: TRBV28
abundance: NA
j_gene: TRBJ2-1

CDR3nt: TGTGCCAGCAGCTTAGGGGGGACTAGCGCGCAGTTCTTC
CDR3aa: CASSLGGTSAQFF
d_gene: TRBD2
v_gene: TRBV7-3
abundance: NA
j_gene: TRBJ2-1

CDR3nt: TGCGCCAGCAGCTTGGCCGGTCGGTTAACTGAAGCTTTCTTT
CDR3aa: CASSLAGRLTEAFF
d_gene: NA
v_gene: TRBV5-1
abundance: NA
j_gene: TRBJ1-1

CDR3nt: TGTGCCATCAGTGGCGGGGCTGGGTCCTACAATGAGCAGTTCTTC
CDR3aa: CAISGGAGSYNEQFF
d_gene: NA
v_gene: TRBV10-3
abundance: NA
j_gene: TRBJ2-1

CDR3nt: TGCGCCAGCAGTGATATAACAGGTGGTGGCTACACCTTC
CDR3aa: CASSDITGGGYTF
d_gene: NA
v_gene: TRBV10-2
abundance: NA
j_gene: TRBJ1-2

CDR3nt: TGTGCCAGCAGCATCGGCTGGACTAGCGGGATATACGAGCAGTACTTC
CDR3aa: CASSIGWTSGIYEQYF
d_gene: TRBD2
v_gene: TRBV4-2
abundance: NA
j_gene: TRBJ2-7

CDR3nt: TGTGCCAGCAGCCAGTCGCGGGGGGTTGGCTACACCTTC
CDR3aa: CASSQSRGVGYTF
d_gene: NA
v_gene: TRBV16
abundance: NA
j_gene: TRBJ1-2

CDR3nt: TGCGCCAGCAGCCAAGGATGGGGGGGCTCCACTGAAGCTTTCTTT
CDR3aa: CASSQGWGGSTEAFF
d_gene: NA
v_gene: TRBV4-3
abundance: NA
j_gene: TRBJ1-1

CDR3nt: TGTGCCAGCAGCACGTCAGGGGAAGGCCACGAGCAGTACTTC
CDR3aa: CASSTSGEGHEQYF
d_gene: NA
v_gene: TRBV27
abundance: NA
j_gene: TRBJ2-7

CDR3nt: TGTGCCAGCAGCCCGGGGACTCCGATACCTCGTCGTAGCTCCTACGAGCAGTACTTC
CDR3aa: CASSPGTPIPRRSSYEQYF
d_gene: NA
v_gene: TRBV7-6
abundance: once
j_gene: TRBJ2-7